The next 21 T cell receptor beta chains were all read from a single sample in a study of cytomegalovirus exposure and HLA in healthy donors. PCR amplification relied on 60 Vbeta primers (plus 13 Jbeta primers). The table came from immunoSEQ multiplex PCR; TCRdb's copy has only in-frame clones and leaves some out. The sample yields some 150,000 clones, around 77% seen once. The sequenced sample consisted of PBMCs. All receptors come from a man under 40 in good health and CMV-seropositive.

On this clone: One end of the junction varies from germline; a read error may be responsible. The CDR3 coding sequence is TGTGCCAGTAGTATGATAAGCGGGGGGGCCAATAAGCAGTTCTTC. Translated: CASSMISGGANKQFF. The rearrangement links TRBV19 to TRBJ2-1; 10 nucleotides match TRBD2. The CDR3 spans 15 residues. CDR1 is LNHDA and CDR2 is SQIVND in the germline V gene (reference sequence). The full variable domain, completed using reference TRBV19 and TRBJ2-1, is DGGITQSPKYLFRKEGQNVTLSCEQNLNHDAMYWYRQDPGQGLRLIYYSQIVNDFQKGDIAEGYSVSREKKESFPLTVTSAQKNPTAFYLCASSMISGGANKQFFGPGTRLTVL.

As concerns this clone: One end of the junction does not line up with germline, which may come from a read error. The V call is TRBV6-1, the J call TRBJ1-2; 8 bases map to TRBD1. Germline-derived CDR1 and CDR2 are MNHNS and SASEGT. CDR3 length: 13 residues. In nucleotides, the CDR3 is TGTACCAGCAGGCCGACAGGGGACAGTGGCTACACCTTC. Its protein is CTSRPTGDSGYTF.

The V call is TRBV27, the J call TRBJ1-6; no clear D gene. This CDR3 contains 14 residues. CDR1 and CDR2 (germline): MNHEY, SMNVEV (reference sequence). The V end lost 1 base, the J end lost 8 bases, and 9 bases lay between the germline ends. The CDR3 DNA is TGTGCCAGCAGTTTATTGTCCCTACATTCACCCCTCCACTTT. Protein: CASSLLSLHSPLHF.

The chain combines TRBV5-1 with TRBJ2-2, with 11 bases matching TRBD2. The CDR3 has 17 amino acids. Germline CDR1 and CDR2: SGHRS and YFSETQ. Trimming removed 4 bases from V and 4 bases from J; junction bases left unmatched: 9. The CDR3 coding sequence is TGCGCCAGCAGCGGATCCGGGACTAGCGGACCCACCGGGGAGCTGTTTTTT. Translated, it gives CASSGSGTSGPTGELFF.

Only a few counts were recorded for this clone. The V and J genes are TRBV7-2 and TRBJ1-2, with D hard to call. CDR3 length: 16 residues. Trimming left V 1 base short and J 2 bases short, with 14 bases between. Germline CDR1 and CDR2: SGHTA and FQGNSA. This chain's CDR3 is CASSLERVKLNYGYTF. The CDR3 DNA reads TGTGCCAGCAGCTTAGAAAGAGTCAAGTTAAACTATGGCTACACCTTC.

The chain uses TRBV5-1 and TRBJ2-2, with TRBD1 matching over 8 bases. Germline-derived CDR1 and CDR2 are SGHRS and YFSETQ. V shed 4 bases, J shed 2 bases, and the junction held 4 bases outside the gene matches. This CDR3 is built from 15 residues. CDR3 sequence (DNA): TGCGCCAGCAGCCATGACAGGGGTAACACCGGGGAGCTGTTTTTT. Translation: CASSHDRGNTGELFF.

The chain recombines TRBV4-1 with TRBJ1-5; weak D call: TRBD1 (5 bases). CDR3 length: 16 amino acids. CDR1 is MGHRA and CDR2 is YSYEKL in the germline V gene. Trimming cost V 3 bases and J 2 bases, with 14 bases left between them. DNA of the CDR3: TGCGCCAGCAGCCAGCTGGGGGGTGGTGGCAATCAGCCCCAGCATTTT. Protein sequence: CASSQLGGGGNQPQHF.

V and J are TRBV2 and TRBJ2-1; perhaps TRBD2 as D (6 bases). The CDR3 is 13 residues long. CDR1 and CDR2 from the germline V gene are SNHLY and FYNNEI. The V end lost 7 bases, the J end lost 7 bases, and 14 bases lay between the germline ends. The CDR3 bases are TGTGCCAGCACTACGGGCGGGGTTAATGAGCAGTTCTTC. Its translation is CASTTGGVNEQFF.

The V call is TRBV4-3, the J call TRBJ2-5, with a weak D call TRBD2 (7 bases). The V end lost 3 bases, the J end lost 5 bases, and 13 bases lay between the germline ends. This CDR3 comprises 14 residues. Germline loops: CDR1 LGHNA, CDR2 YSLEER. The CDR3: CASSQGGGAETQYF. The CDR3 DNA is TGCGCCAGCAGCCAGGGGGGGGGCGCCGAGACCCAGTACTTC.

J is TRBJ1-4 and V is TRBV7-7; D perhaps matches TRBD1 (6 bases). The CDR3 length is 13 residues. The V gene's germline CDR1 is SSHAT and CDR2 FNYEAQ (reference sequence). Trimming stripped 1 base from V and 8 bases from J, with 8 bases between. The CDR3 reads CASSLGDKEKLFF. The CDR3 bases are TGTGCCAGCAGCTTAGGGGACAAAGAAAAACTGTTTTTT. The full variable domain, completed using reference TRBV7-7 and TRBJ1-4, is GAGVSQSPRYKVTKRGQDVTLRCDPISSHATLYWYQQALGQGPEFLTYFNYEAQPDKSGLPSDRFSAERPEGSISTLTIQRTEQRDSAMYRCASSLGDKEKLFFGSGTQLSVL.

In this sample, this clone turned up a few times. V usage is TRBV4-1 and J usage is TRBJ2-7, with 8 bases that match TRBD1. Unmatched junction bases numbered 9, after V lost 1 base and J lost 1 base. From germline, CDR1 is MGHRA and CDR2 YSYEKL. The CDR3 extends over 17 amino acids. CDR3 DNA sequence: TGCGCCAGCAGCCAAGCCCTGACAGGGGACACGTCCTACGAGCAGTACTTC. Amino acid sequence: CASSQALTGDTSYEQYF.

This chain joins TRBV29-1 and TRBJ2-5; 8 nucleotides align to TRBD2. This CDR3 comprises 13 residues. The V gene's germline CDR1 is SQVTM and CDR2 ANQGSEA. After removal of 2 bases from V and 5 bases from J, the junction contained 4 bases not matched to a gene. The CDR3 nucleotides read TGCAGCGTTGAATACCGACTAGCGGAGACCCAGTACTTC. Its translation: CSVEYRLAETQYF.

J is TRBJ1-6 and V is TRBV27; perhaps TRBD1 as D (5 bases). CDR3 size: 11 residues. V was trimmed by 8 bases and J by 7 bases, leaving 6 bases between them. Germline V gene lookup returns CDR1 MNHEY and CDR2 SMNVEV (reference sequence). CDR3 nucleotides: TGTGCCAGCGGGGGGAATTCACCCCTCCACTTT. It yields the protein CASGGNSPLHF.

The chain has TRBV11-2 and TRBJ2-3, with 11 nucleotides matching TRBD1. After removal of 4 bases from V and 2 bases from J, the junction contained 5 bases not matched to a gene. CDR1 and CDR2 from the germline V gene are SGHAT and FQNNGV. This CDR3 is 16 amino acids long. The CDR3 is CASSSGQGDITDTQYF. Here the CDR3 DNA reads TGTGCCAGCAGCTCGGGACAGGGGGACATCACAGATACGCAGTATTTT. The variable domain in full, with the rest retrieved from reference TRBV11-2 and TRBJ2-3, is EAGVAQSPRYKIIEKRQSVAFWCNPISGHATLYWYQQILGQGPKLLIQFQNNGVVDDSQLPKDRFSAERLKGVDSTLKIQPAKLEDSAVYLCASSSGQGDITDTQYFGPGTRLTVL.

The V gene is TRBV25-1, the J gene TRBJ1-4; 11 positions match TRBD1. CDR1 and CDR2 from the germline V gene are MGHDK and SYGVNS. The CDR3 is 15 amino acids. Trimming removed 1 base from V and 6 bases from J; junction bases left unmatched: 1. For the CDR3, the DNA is TGTGCCAGCAGTGAATCGGGACAGGGGGATGAAAAACTGTTTTTT. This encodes CASSESGQGDEKLFF.

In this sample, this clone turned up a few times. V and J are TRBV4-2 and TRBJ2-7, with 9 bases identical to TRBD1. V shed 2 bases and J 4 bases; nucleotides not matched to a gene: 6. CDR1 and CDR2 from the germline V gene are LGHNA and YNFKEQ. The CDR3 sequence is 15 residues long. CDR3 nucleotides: TGTGCCAGCAGCCAAAGGACAGGGGAAGGTTACGAGCAGTACTTC. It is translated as CASSQRTGEGYEQYF.

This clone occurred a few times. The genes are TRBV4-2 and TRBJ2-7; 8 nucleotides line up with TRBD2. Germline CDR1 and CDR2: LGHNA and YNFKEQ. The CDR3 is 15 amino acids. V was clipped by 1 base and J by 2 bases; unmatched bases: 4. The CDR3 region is CASSQVTSGTYEQYF. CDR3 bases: TGTGCCAGCAGCCAAGTAACTAGCGGTACCTACGAGCAGTACTTC.

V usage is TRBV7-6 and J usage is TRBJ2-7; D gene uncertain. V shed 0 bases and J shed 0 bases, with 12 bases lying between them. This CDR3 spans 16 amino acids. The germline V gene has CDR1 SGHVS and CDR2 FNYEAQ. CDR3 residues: CASSLAPRLSSYEQYF. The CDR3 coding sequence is TGTGCCAGCAGCTTAGCTCCGCGGTTGAGCTCCTACGAGCAGTACTTC.

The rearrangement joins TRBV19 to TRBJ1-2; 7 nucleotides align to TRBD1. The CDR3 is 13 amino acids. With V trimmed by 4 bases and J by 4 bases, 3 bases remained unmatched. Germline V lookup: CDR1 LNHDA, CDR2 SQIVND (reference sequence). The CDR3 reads CASSTGTAYGYTF. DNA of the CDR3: TGTGCCAGTAGTACCGGGACAGCCTATGGCTACACCTTC.

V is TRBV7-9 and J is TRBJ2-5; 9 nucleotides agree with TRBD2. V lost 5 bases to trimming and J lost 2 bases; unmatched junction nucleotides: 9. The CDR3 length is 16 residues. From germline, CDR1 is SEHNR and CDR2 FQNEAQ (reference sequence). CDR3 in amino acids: CASSPPSGEFQETQYF. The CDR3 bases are TGTGCCAGCAGCCCCCCTAGCGGGGAGTTTCAAGAGACCCAGTACTTC.

DNA for the CDR3: TGCGCCAGCAGCCAGGGACAGGGGAACTCCTACGAGCAGTACTTC. It translates to CASSQGQGNSYEQYF. This chain connects TRBV4-1 to TRBJ2-7; 10 bases match TRBD1. CDR3 length: 15 amino acids. J lost 0 bases, V lost 3 bases, and 2 bases had no gene match. CDR1 is MGHRA and CDR2 is YSYEKL in the germline V gene.